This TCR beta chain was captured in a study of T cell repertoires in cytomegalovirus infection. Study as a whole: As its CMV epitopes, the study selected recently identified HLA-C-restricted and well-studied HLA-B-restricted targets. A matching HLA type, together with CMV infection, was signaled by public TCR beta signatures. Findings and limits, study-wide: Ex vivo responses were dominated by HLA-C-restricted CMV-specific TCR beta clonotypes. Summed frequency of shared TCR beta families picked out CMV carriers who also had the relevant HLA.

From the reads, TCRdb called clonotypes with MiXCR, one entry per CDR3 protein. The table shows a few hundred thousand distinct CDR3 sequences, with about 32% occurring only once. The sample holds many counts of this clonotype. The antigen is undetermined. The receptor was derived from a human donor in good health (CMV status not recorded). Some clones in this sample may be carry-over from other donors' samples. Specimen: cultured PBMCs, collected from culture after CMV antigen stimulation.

CDR3 residues: CASSSDRGSYEQYF. CDR3 nucleotide sequence: TGTGCCAGCAGCTCTGACAGGGGATCCTACGAGCAGTACTTC. The chain couples TRBV7-2 to TRBJ2-7, with 8 bases matching TRBD1. The CDR3 spans 14 residues. After removal of 4 bases from V and 1 base from J, the junction contained 3 bases not matched to a gene. CDR1 and CDR2 from the germline V gene are SGHTA and FQGNSA.